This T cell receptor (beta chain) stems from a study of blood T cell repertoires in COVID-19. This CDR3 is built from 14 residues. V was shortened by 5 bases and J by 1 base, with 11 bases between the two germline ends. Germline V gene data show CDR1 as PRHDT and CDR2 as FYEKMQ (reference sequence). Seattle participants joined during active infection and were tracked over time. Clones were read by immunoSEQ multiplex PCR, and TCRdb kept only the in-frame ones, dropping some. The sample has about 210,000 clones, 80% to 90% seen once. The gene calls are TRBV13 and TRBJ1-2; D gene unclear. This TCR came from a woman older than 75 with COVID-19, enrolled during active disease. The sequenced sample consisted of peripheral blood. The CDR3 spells CASSLREVNYGYTF. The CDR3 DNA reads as TGTGCCAGCAGCCTCCGGGAGGTTAACTATGGCTACACCTTC.